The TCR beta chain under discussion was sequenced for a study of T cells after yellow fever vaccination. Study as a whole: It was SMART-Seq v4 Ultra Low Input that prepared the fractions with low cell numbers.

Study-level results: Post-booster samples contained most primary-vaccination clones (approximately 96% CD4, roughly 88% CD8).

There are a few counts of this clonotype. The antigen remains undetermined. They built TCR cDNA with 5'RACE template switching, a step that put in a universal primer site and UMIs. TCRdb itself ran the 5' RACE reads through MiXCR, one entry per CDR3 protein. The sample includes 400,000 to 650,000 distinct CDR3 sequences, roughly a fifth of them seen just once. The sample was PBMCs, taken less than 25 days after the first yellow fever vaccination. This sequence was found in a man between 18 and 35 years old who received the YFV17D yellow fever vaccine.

CDR3 region: CASGLWSTEAFF. The CDR3 region has the DNA TGTGCTAGTGGTTTGTGGAGCACTGAAGCTTTCTTT. The chain recombines TRBV12-5 with TRBJ1-1; unclear D gene. There are 12 residues in the CDR3. V gave up 2 bases and J gave up 4 bases, with 5 bases separating them. The germline V gene has CDR1 LGHNT and CDR2 FRNRAP.